This T cell receptor beta chain was documented in a study of blood T cell repertoires in COVID-19. The wider study: The United States, Italy and Spain provided the acute and convalescent COVID-19 samples. PBMCs, B-cell-depleted T cells, or T cells provided the cDNA or gDNA that made up the material.

J gave up 2 bases and V 5 bases, and 11 bases lay outside the gene matches. This CDR3 has 16 amino acids. Germline assignment: CDR1 LNHNV and CDR2 YYDKDF (reference sequence). In the authors' methods: Reference gene primer amplification gave nucleated cell count estimates. Method: immunoSEQ multiplex PCR; TCRdb's copy keeps in-frame clones and lacks some. That table is the source of V, J and clone size, and D and trimming were worked out from the DNA. The profile covers approximately 100,000 clones, with roughly 89% appearing a single time and more than 4.5% taken by the ten largest. The chain has TRBV15 and TRBJ2-5; 7 bases match TRBD1. The sample taken for sequencing was peripheral blood. The receptor comes from a woman older than 75 with active COVID-19. The CDR3 DNA is TGTGCCACCAGCGTGGACAGGCTTTCTCGACAAGAGACCCAGTACTTC. Its protein product is CATSVDRLSRQETQYF.